Following are 23 T cell receptor beta chains from one sample sequenced in a study of blood T cell repertoires in COVID-19. The data were produced by immunoSEQ multiplex PCR, yet TCRdb's version contains in-frame clones alone and is incomplete. The repertoire holds 190,000 or so clones, around 80% seen once, with roughly 2.8% in the top ten. The sample was peripheral blood. All receptors derive from a woman older than 75 with active or convalescent COVID-19.

The chain recombines TRBV5-6 with TRBJ2-7; no clear D. Trimming took off 3 bases at V and 5 bases at J, with 9 bases between the two ends. Germline V gene sequence: CDR1 SGHDT, CDR2 YYEEEE. The CDR3 extends over 12 amino acids. The CDR3, as DNA: TGTGCCAGCAGCTCAGGCCGGAACGAGCAGTACTTC. Encoded protein: CASSSGRNEQYF.

The chain couples TRBV9 to TRBJ2-3; 12 bases map to TRBD2. This CDR3 has 16 amino acids. V was pared by 1 base and J by 1 base, with 1 base of the junction left unmatched. CDR1 is SGDLS and CDR2 is YYNGEE in the germline V gene. The DNA of the CDR3 is TGTGCCAGCAGCGTAAGACTAGCGGGGGGCACAGATACGCAGTATTTT. It specifies CASSVRLAGGTDTQYF.

The V gene is TRBV2, the J gene TRBJ2-7, with TRBD1 matching 10 bases. The CDR3 has 15 amino acids. The germline gives CDR1 SNHLY, CDR2 FYNNEI. The ends lost 6 bases at V and 2 bases at J; junction bases unmatched: 7. The CDR3 sequence is CASSVDRGPTYEQYF. CDR3 coding DNA: TGTGCCAGCAGCGTCGACAGGGGGCCCACCTACGAGCAGTACTTC.

Here the CDR3 reads CASSVDRGYGYTF. The CDR3 bases are TGTGCCAGCAGCGTAGACAGGGGCTATGGCTACACCTTC. The chain links TRBV7-8 to TRBJ1-2; TRBD1 matches at 8 bases. V gave up 5 bases and J gave up 4 bases; unmatched junction bases: 3. Germline V gene lookup returns CDR1 SGHVS and CDR2 FQNEAQ. CDR3 length: 13 residues. The full variable domain, its missing parts supplied by reference TRBV7-8 and TRBJ1-2, is GAGVSQSPRYKVAKRGQDVALRCDPISGHVSLFWYQQALGQGPEFLTYFQNEAQLDKSGLPSDRFFAERPEGSVSTLKIQRTQQEDSAVYLCASSVDRGYGYTFGSGTRLTVV.

The chain couples TRBV5-1 to TRBJ1-6; TRBD1 matches at 7 bases. Unmatched junction bases numbered 6, after V lost 1 base and J lost 5 bases. The germline V gene has CDR1 SGHRS and CDR2 YFSETQ. This CDR3 is 16 amino acids long. CDR3 protein: CASSLTGATDNSPLHF. The CDR3 DNA is TGCGCCAGCAGCTTGACAGGGGCTACCGATAATTCACCCCTCCACTTT.

This chain uses TRBV4-1 with TRBJ2-2, with TRBD1 identical over 8 bases. Germline loops: CDR1 MGHRA, CDR2 YSYEKL. CDR3 length equals 14 residues. J gave up 4 bases and V 4 bases, and 2 bases lay outside the gene matches. The CDR3 spells CASSRGQGTGELFF. CDR3 sequence (DNA): TGCGCCAGCAGCCGAGGACAGGGCACCGGGGAGCTGTTTTTT.

The rearrangement joins TRBV19 to TRBJ1-5; TRBD1 is a possible D gene (5 bases). CDR3 size: 15 residues. Per germline, CDR1 LNHDA and CDR2 SQIVND (reference sequence). Trimming stripped 8 bases from V and 0 bases from J, with 14 bases between. The CDR3 loop is CASGGGPYSNQPQHF. CDR3 nucleotides: TGTGCCAGTGGCGGGGGACCCTATAGCAATCAGCCCCAGCATTTT.

This chain uses TRBV5-3 with TRBJ1-5; 9 nucleotides line up with TRBD1. TRBV5-3 is an ORF, with its function uncertain. V lost 3 bases to trimming and J lost 1 base; unmatched junction nucleotides: 14. The CDR3 extends over 19 amino acids. The CDR3 sequence is CARSYIPGQGDPSNQPQHF. The CDR3 coding sequence is TGTGCCAGAAGCTATATACCGGGACAGGGAGACCCAAGCAATCAGCCCCAGCATTTT.

The table lists this clone with a few counts. The chain links TRBV4-3 to TRBJ2-1; TRBD1 agrees at 7 bases. Unmatched junction bases numbered 12, after V lost 0 bases and J lost 16 bases. Looked up from germline, CDR1 is LGHNA and CDR2 is YSLEER. This CDR3 comprises 14 residues. Written as DNA, the CDR3 is TGCGCCAGCAGCCAAGAATTTGTAGGACAGGAAAAATTCTTC. This sequence encodes CASSQEFVGQEKFF.

This chain connects TRBV7-2 to TRBJ2-5; D might be TRBD1 (6 bases). The CDR3 covers 14 residues. Trimming took off 1 base at V and 2 bases at J, with 8 bases between the two ends. Germline CDR1 SGHTA, CDR2 FQGNSA. CDR3 bases: TGTGCCAGCAGCTTAGACAGGGCGCAAGAGACCCAGTACTTC. Protein: CASSLDRAQETQYF.

The chain combines TRBV29-1 with TRBJ2-1, with TRBD2 matching 12 bases. The CDR3 extends over 15 amino acids. Per the germline V gene, CDR1 is SQVTM and CDR2 is ANQGSEA. V shed 5 bases, J shed 4 bases, and the junction held 6 bases outside the gene matches. The CDR3 DNA sequence: TGCAGCGTTCCTCTAGCGGGGGGGATTTACAATGAGCAGTTCTTC. Its translation is CSVPLAGGIYNEQFF.

The genes are TRBV27 and TRBJ2-7; 7 positions match TRBD1. Germline V gene data show CDR1 as MNHEY and CDR2 as SMNVEV (reference sequence). Germline trimming cut 4 bases from V and 3 bases from J; bases unmatched to any gene: 3. This CDR3 is 13 amino acids long. DNA of the CDR3: TGTGCCAGCAGTTGGCGACAGGGCTACGAGCAGTACTTC. This sequence encodes CASSWRQGYEQYF.

This chain connects TRBV19 to TRBJ2-7; TRBD2 is a possible D gene (6 bases). Trimming cost V 5 bases and J 3 bases, with 11 bases left between them. This CDR3 has 13 residues. Germline V gives CDR1 LNHDA, CDR2 SQIVND (reference sequence). The CDR3 region has the DNA TGTGCCAGTAGTGTGGGACTGGGCTACGAGCAGTACTTC. Amino acid sequence: CASSVGLGYEQYF. Complete variable domain (other parts from reference TRBV19 and TRBJ2-7): DGGITQSPKYLFRKEGQNVTLSCEQNLNHDAMYWYRQDPGQGLRLIYYSQIVNDFQKGDIAEGYSVSREKKESFPLTVTSAQKNPTAFYLCASSVGLGYEQYFGPGTRLTVT.

J is TRBJ2-7 and V is TRBV6-5; D uncertain. The germline V gene encodes CDR1 MNHEY and CDR2 SVGAGI. Trimming pared 2 bases from V and 0 bases from J, leaving 11 bases between. The CDR3 runs 15 residues. CDR3 amino acids: CASSYRVPPSYEQYF. The CDR3, as DNA: TGTGCCAGCAGTTACCGGGTCCCCCCCTCCTACGAGCAGTACTTC.

The rearrangement joins TRBV9 to TRBJ2-1, with a tentative D call TRBD2 (6 bases). Germline values: CDR1 SGDLS, CDR2 YYNGEE. This CDR3 is built from 16 residues. V lost 0 bases to trimming and J lost 9 bases, with 19 bases between them. The chain's CDR3 is CASSVALTRDLGEQFF. CDR3 bases: TGTGCCAGCAGCGTAGCTCTGACTAGGGATTTGGGTGAGCAGTTCTTC. The variable domain in full, with the rest retrieved from reference TRBV9 and TRBJ2-1, is DSGVTQTPKHLITATGQRVTLRCSPRSGDLSVYWYQQSLDQGLQFLIQYYNGEERAKGNILERFSAQQFPDLHSELNLSSLELGDSALYFCASSVALTRDLGEQFFGPGTRLTVL.

This clone appeared once. This CDR3 is CASSYWGGPADTQYF. CDR3 sequence (DNA): TGTGCCAGCAGTTACTGGGGGGGGCCCGCAGATACGCAGTATTTT. The V and J genes are TRBV6-5 and TRBJ2-3, with D possibly matching TRBD2 (7 bases). The V gene's germline CDR1 is MNHEY and CDR2 SVGAGI. V was clipped by 1 base and J by 4 bases, with 12 bases between them. This CDR3 region has 15 residues.

This clone was detected a few times. The chain carries TRBV28 and TRBJ1-5, with D hard to call. The CDR3 totals 14 residues. Germline V gene data show CDR1 as MDHEN and CDR2 as SYDVKM. Trimming removed 1 base at V and 3 bases at J, with 7 bases between. The CDR3 spells CASSLYQNNQPQHF. The CDR3 DNA sequence: TGTGCCAGCAGTTTATATCAGAACAATCAGCCCCAGCATTTT.

The chain employs TRBV5-1 and TRBJ1-2, with D perhaps matching TRBD1 (5 bases). Trimming took 4 bases from V and 4 from J, leaving 14 bases between them. In germline, CDR1 is SGHRS, CDR2 YFSETQ. The CDR3 is 14 amino acids. CDR3 nucleotide sequence: TGCGCCAGCAGCGAAGCCGGGGGATTCTATGGCTACACCTTC. It specifies CASSEAGGFYGYTF. The whole variable domain, filled in from reference TRBV5-1 and TRBJ1-2, reads KAGVTQTPRYLIKTRGQQVTLSCSPISGHRSVSWYQQTPGQGLQFLFEYFSETQRNKGNFPGRFSGRQFSNSRSEMNVSTLELGDSALYLCASSEAGGFYGYTFGSGTRLTVV.

J is TRBJ1-6 and V is TRBV28; D may be TRBD1 (5 bases). CDR1 and CDR2 from the germline V gene are MDHEN and SYDVKM. Trimming took off 3 bases at V and 6 bases at J, with 9 bases between the two ends. The CDR3 consists of 14 residues. CDR3 DNA sequence: TGTGCCAGCAGTTTCCGCCAGGGTAATTCACCCCTCCACTTT. Translating gives CASSFRQGNSPLHF.

Concerning this clone itself: The same CDR3 is also encoded by other DNA sequences in this sample. The CDR3 coding sequence is TGTGCCAGCAGTTACAGGGGCTCCTACAATGAGCAGTTCTTC. Protein product: CASSYRGSYNEQFF. The chain carries TRBV6-5 and TRBJ2-1, with D possibly TRBD1 on 5 matching bases. Germline CDR1 and CDR2: MNHEY and SVGAGI. The CDR3 has 14 residues. V was clipped by 2 bases and J by 0 bases, with 5 bases between them.

Concerning this clone itself: Distinct nucleotide sequences in the sample also encode this CDR3. V and J are TRBV24-1 and TRBJ2-5; TRBD2 matches 8 bases. CDR3 length equals 17 residues. V shed 2 bases and J 0 bases; nucleotides not matched to a gene: 7. Germline CDR1 is KGHDR and CDR2 is SFDVKD. In nucleotides, the CDR3 is TGTGCCACCAGTGATTCAGGGCGGGGGGTATACCAAGAGACCCAGTACTTC. Residues: CATSDSGRGVYQETQYF.

This rearrangement joins TRBV6-1 to TRBJ2-5; 7 bases are a match to TRBD1. Germline V gene data show CDR1 as MNHNS and CDR2 as SASEGT. The CDR3 length is 15 residues. V lost 3 bases and J lost 5; bases outside the gene matches: 9. The CDR3 nucleotides read TGTGCCAGCAGTGAGGTGCTAGGCAGGGGGGAGACCCAGTACTTC. It codes for CASSEVLGRGETQYF.

The J gene is TRBJ2-7, the V gene TRBV5-1, with 10 nucleotides matching TRBD1. CDR1 is SGHRS and CDR2 is YFSETQ in the germline V gene. The CDR3 is made up of 15 amino acids. Trimming took 0 bases from V and 9 from J; bases not matched to a gene: 9. CDR3 region: CASSLAGDRGNVQYF. CDR3 coding DNA: TGCGCCAGCAGCTTGGCCGGGGACAGGGGAAATGTGCAGTACTTC. Variable domain in full (rest from reference TRBV5-1 and TRBJ2-7): KAGVTQTPRYLIKTRGQQVTLSCSPISGHRSVSWYQQTPGQGLQFLFEYFSETQRNKGNFPGRFSGRQFSNSRSEMNVSTLELGDSALYLCASSLAGDRGNVQYFGPGTRLTVT.